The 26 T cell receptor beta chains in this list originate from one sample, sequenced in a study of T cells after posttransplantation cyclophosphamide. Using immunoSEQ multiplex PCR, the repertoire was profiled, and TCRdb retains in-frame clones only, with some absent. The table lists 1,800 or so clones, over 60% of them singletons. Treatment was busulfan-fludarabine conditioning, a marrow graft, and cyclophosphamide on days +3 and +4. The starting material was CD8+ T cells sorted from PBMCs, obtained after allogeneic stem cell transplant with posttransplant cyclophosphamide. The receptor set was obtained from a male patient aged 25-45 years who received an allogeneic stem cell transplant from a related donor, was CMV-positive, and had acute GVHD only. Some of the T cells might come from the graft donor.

The CDR3 region has the DNA TGTGCCAGCAGCCCAACCCTTGGGGAGCCCTATAATGAAAAACTGTTTTTT. Translated: CASSPTLGEPYNEKLFF. This chain connects TRBV7-2 to TRBJ1-4; no reliable D call. Germline V gives CDR1 SGHTA, CDR2 FQGNSA. Trimming stripped 5 bases from V and 4 bases from J, with 20 bases between. This CDR3 spans 17 amino acids.

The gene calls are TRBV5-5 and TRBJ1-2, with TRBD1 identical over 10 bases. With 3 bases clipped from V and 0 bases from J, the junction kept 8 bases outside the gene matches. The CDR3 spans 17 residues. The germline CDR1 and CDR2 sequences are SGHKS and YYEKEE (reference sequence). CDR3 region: CASSSSRDRGPNYGYTF. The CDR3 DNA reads TGTGCCAGCAGCTCGTCCCGGGACAGGGGACCTAACTATGGCTACACCTTC.

The CDR3: CASSERTSRQFF. The CDR3 bases are TGTGCCAGCAGCGAGAGGACAAGTAGGCAGTTCTTC. This chain uses TRBV7-2 with TRBJ2-1; possibly TRBD1 for D (5 bases). The CDR3 is made up of 12 amino acids. V lost 5 bases and J lost 12, with 14 bases in between. Per the germline V gene, CDR1 is SGHTA and CDR2 is FQGNSA.

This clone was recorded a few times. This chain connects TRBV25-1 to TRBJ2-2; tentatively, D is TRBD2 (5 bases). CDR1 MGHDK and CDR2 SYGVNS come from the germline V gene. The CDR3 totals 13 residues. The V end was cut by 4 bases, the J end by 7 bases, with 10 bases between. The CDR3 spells CASSVGIIGELFF. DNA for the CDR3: TGTGCCAGCAGTGTCGGGATCATCGGGGAGCTGTTTTTT. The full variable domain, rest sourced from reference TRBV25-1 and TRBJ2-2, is EADIYQTPRYLVIGTGKKITLECSQTMGHDKMYWYQQDPGMELHLIHYSYGVNSTEKGDLSSESTVSRIRTEHFPLTLESARPSHTSQYLCASSVGIIGELFFGEGSRLTVL.

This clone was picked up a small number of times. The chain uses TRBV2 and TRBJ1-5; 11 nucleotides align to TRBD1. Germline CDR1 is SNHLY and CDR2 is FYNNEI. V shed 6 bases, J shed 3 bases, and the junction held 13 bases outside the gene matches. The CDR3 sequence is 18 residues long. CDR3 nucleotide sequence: TGTGCCAGCAGCTACATCCCGGACAGGGGGCTTGACAATCAGCCCCAGCATTTT. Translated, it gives CASSYIPDRGLDNQPQHF. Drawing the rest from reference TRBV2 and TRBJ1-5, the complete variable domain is EPEVTQTPSHQVTQMGQEVILRCVPISNHLYFYWYRQILGQKVEFLVSFYNNEISEKSEIFDDQFSVERPDGSNFTLKIRSTKLEDSAMYFCASSYIPDRGLDNQPQHFGDGTRLSIL.

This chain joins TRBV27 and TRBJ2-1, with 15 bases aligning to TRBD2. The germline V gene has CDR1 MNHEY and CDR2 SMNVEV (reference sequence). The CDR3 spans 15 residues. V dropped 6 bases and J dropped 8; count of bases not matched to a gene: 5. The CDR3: CASSLGLAGGHEQFF. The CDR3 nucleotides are TGTGCCAGCAGCCTCGGACTAGCGGGGGGGCATGAGCAGTTCTTC.

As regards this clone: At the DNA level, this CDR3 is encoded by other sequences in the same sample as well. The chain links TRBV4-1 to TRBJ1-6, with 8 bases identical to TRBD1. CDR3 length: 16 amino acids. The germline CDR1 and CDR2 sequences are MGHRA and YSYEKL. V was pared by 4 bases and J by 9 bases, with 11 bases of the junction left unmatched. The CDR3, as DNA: TGCGCCAGCAGCCTTATTGCAGGGGGCTTGAGTTCACCCCTCCACTTT. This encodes CASSLIAGGLSSPLHF.

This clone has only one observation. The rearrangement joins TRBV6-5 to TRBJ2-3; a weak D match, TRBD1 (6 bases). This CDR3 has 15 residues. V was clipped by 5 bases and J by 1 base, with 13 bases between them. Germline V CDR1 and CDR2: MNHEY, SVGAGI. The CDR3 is CASSTPSGGTDTQYF. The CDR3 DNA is TGTGCCAGCAGTACGCCCTCAGGGGGCACAGATACGCAGTATTTT.

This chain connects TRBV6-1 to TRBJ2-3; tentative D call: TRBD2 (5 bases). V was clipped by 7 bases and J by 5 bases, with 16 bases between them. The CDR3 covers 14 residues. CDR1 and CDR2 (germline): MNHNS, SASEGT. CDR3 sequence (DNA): TGTGCCAGCACCCACGGACTGGTCGTAGATACGCAGTATTTT. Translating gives CASTHGLVVDTQYF.

The CDR3 DNA sequence: TGTGCCAGCAGCTTTCTGAAGGGGTTTCTATACGAGCAGTACTTC. It encodes CASSFLKGFLYEQYF. The chain carries TRBV5-6 and TRBJ2-7; maybe TRBD1 (5 bases). V lost 2 bases and J lost 4, with 16 bases in between. The germline gives CDR1 SGHDT, CDR2 YYEEEE. CDR3 length equals 15 residues.

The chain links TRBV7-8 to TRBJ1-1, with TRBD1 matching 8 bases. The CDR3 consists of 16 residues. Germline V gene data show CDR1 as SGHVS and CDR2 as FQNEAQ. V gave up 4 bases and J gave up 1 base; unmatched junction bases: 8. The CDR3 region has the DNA TGTGCCAGCAGCTCCCCAGGGGGCCGGGGGAACACTGAAGCTTTCTTT. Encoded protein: CASSSPGGRGNTEAFF.

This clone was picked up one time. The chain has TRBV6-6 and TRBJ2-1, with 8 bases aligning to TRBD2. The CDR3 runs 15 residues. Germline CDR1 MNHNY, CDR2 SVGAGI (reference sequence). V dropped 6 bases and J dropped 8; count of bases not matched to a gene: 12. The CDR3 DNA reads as TGTGCCAGCAGCCCTCGGGGGGGGCGCCAGGATGAGCAGTTCTTC. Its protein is CASSPRGGRQDEQFF.

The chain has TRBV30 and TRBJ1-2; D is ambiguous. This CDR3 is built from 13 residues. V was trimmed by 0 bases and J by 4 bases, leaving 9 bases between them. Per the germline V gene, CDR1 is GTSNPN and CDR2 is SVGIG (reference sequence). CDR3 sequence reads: CAWSVGNGYGYTF. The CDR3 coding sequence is TGTGCCTGGAGTGTCGGGAATGGCTATGGCTACACCTTC.

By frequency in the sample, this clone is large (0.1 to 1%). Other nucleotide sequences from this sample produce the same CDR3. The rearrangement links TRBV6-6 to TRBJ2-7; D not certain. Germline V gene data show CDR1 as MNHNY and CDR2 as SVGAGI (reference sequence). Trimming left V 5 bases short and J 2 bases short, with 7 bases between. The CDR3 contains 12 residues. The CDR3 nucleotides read TGTGCCAGCAGTCTTAGCCCCTACGAGCAGTACTTC. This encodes CASSLSPYEQYF.

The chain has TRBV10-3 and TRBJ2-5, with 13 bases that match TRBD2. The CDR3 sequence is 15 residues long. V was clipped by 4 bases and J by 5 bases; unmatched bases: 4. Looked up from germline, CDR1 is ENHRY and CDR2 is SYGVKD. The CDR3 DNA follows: TGTGCCATCAGTGCCGGGACTAGCGGGGATGAGACCCAGTACTTC. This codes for CAISAGTSGDETQYF.

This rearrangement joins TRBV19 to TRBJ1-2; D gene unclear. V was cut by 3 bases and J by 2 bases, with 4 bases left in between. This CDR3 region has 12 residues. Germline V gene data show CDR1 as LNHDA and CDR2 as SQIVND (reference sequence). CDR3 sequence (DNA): TGTGCCAGTAGTATTGCGAACTATGGCTACACCTTC. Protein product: CASSIANYGYTF. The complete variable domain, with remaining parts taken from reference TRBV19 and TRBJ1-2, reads DGGITQSPKYLFRKEGQNVTLSCEQNLNHDAMYWYRQDPGQGLRLIYYSQIVNDFQKGDIAEGYSVSREKKESFPLTVTSAQKNPTAFYLCASSIANYGYTFGSGTRLTVV.

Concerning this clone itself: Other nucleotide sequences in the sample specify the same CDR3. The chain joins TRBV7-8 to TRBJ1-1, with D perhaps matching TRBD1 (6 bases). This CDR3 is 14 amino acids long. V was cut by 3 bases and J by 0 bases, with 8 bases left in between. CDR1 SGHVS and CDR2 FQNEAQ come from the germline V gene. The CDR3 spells CASSFGQMNTEAFF. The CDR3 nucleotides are TGTGCCAGCAGCTTCGGACAGATGAACACTGAAGCTTTCTTT.

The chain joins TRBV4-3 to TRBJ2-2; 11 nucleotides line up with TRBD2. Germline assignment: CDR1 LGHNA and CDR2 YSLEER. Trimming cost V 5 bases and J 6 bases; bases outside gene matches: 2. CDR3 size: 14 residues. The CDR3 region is CASSLLAGAGELFF. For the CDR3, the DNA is TGCGCCAGCAGCTTACTAGCGGGGGCCGGGGAGCTGTTTTTT.

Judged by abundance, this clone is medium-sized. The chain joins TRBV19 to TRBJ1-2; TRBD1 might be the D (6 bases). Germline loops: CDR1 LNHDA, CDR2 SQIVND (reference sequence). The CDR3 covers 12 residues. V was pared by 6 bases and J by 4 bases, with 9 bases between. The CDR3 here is CASRQGSYGYTF. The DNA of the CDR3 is TGTGCCAGTAGGCAGGGGTCCTATGGCTACACCTTC.

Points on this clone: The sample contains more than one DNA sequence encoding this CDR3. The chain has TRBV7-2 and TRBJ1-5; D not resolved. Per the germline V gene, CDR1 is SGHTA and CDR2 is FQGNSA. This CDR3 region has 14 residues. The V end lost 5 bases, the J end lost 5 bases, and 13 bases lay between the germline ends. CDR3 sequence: CASSPNSPHQPQHF. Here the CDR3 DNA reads TGTGCCAGCAGCCCTAACTCGCCGCATCAGCCCCAGCATTTT.

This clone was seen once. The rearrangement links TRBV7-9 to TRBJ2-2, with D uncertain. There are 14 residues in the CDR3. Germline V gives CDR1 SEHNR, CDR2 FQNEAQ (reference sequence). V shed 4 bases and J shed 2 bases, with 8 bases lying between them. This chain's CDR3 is CASSSSANTGELFF. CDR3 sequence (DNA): TGTGCCAGCAGCTCCAGTGCTAACACCGGGGAGCTGTTTTTT. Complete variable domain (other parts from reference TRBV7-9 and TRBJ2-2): DTGVSQNPRHKITKRGQNVTFRCDPISEHNRLYWYRQTLGQGPEFLTYFQNEAQLEKSRLLSDRFSAERPKGSFSTLEIQRTEQGDSAMYLCASSSSANTGELFFGEGSRLTVL.

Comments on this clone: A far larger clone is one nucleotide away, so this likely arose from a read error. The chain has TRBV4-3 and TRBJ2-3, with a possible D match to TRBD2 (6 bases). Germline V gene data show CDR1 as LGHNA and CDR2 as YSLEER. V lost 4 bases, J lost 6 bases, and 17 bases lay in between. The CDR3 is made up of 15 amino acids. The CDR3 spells CASSPPTGERDTQYF. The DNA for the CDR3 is TGCGCCAGCAGCCCACCGACGGGGGAGAGGGATACGCAGTATTTT.

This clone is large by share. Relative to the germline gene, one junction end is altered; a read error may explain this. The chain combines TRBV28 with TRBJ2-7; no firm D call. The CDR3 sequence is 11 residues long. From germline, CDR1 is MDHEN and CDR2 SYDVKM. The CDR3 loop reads CASSFPEPPVF. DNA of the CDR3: TGTGCCAGCAGTTTCCCCGAACCCCCGGTCTTC.

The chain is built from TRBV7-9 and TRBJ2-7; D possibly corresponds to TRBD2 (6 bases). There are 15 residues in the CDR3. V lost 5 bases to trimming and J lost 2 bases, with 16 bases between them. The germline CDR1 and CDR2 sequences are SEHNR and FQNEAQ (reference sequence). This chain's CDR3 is CASSGEVADPYEQYF. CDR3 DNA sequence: TGTGCCAGCAGCGGGGAGGTGGCGGATCCCTACGAGCAGTACTTC.

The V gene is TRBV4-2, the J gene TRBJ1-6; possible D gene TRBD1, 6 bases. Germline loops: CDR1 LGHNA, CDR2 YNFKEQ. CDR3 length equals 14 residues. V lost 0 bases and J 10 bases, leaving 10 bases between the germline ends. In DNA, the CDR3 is TGTGCCAGCAGCCAAGAGGGGGCGCGGTCACCCCTCCACTTT. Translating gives CASSQEGARSPLHF.

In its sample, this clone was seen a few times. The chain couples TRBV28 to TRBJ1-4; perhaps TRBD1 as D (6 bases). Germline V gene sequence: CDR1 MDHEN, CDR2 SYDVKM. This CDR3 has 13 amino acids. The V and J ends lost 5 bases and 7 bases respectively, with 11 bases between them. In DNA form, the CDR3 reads TGTGCCAGCAGTCTACAGGGTCGTGAAAAACTGTTTTTT. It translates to CASSLQGREKLFF.